The entry below describes one T cell receptor beta chain. This CDR3 region has 12 residues. V lost 4 bases and J lost 9, with 7 bases in between. Authors' analysis steps: Reference gene primer amplification yielded estimated nucleated cell counts. TCRdb's copy holds only in-frame clones and misses some; the assay was immunoSEQ multiplex PCR. V and J calls and clone size come straight from that table; D and trimming were deduced from the DNA. The sample shows about 190,000 clones, approximately 90% of them seen only once. This sample is drawn from a study of blood T cell repertoires in COVID-19. About the research overall: Whether acute or convalescent, the COVID-19 samples came from the United States, Italy and Spain. Sample material is recorded as cDNA or gDNA derived from T cells, B-cell-depleted T cells, or PBMCs.

The chain has TRBV12-3 or TRBV12-4 and TRBJ1-6, with D uncertain. Sequenced: peripheral blood. This TCR was recovered from a woman aged 18-29 years who had recovered from COVID-19. This CDR3 reads CASSSSFSPLHF. CDR3 bases: TGTGCCAGCAGTTCTTCTTTTTCACCCCTCCACTTT.